This TCR beta chain derives from a study of cytomegalovirus exposure and HLA in healthy donors. As for the donors, each was a healthy bone marrow donor. Germline CDR1 reads SGHVS; CDR2 reads FQNEAQ. Deletions cut 3 bases from V and 8 bases from J, with 19 bases between. CDR3 length equals 15 residues. The study ran its PCR with 60 Vbeta and 13 Jbeta primers. The data were produced by immunoSEQ multiplex PCR, yet TCRdb's version contains in-frame clones alone and is incomplete. Of around 140,000 clones in the sample, 65% to 85% are singletons; the top ten hold approximately 1.6%. The V and J genes are TRBV7-8 and TRBJ1-2, with D possibly being TRBD1 (6 bases). The sequence derives from a young woman in good health and CMV-seronegative. Sequenced input: PBMCs. The CDR3 DNA reads TGTGCCAGCAGCTTCGAGTGGGGGGGCGCGGGAGGCTACACCTTC. It translates to CASSFEWGGAGGYTF.